This is a list of T cell receptor beta chains from one sample in a study of vaccination effects on CD4 cells after COVID-19. TCRdb keeps only in-frame clones here, not all; method: immunoSEQ multiplex PCR. The sample consists of some 69,000 clones, under 85% of them appearing once. The antigens these receptors bind are not known. The sequencing used CD4+ T cells from PBMCs cultured with HCoV-NL63 spike peptides, collected before COVID-19 vaccination. The receptor set was obtained from a human donor who received a COVID-19 vaccine. Both conserved end residues are part of each CDR3. D genes are given only for firm matches. Only some rows state a clone size, as once, few, many or a class for expanded clones.

V gene	clone size	D gene	J gene	CDR3 protein	CDR3 DNA
TRBV7-9	-	-	TRBJ1-5	CASSHNGEGQPQHF	TGTGCCAGCAGCCATAACGGGGAGGGTCAGCCCCAGCATTTT
TRBV12-3/TRBV12-4	once	-	TRBJ1-3	CASSISGNTIYF	TGTGCCAGCAGTATCTCTGGAAACACCATATATTTT
TRBV2	-	TRBD1	TRBJ1-6	CASSRDSYNSPLHF	TGTGCCAGCAGCCGGGACAGCTATAATTCACCCCTCCACTTT
TRBV6-5	-	-	TRBJ1-5	CASSSPSRGNQPQHF	TGTGCCAGCAGTTCACCTTCTCGGGGCAATCAGCCCCAGCATTTT
TRBV13	-	-	TRBJ1-3	CASGRTVGNTIYF	TGTGCCAGCGGAAGAACAGTTGGAAACACCATATATTTT
TRBV18	-	-	TRBJ1-1	CASSQNLQGTEAFF	TGTGCCAGCTCACAGAATCTACAGGGCACTGAAGCTTTCTTT
TRBV6-7	-	TRBD2	TRBJ2-3	CASCVAGRCTDTQYF	TGTGCCAGCTGTGTAGCGGGGCGATGCACAGATACGCAGTATTTT
TRBV19	-	-	TRBJ1-6	CASSTQTGALNSPLHF	TGTGCCAGTAGTACTCAGACGGGAGCCTTAAATTCACCCCTCCACTTT
TRBV19	-	-	TRBJ1-2	CASNPTEAYGYTF	TGTGCCAGTAATCCGACGGAAGCATATGGCTACACCTTC
TRBV24-1	-	TRBD1	TRBJ1-2	CATSDLGTGYGYTF	TGTGCCACCAGTGATTTGGGGACAGGCTATGGCTACACCTTC
TRBV9	-	TRBD1	TRBJ1-4	CASSVGTGGDEKLFF	TGTGCCAGCAGCGTAGGGACAGGGGGGGATGAAAAACTGTTTTTT